This passage covers 22 T cell receptor beta chains from one sample sequenced in a study of control samples from healthy donors and cancer patients. Sequencing was performed with immunoSEQ multiplex PCR; in TCRdb, only in-frame clones are kept and a portion is missing. The sample lists tens of thousands of clones; around 90% were seen once. Sequencing was performed on PBMCs. These receptors came from an older woman with head and neck cancer.

This clone was observed a single time. The DNA of the CDR3 is TGTGCCAGCAGCCCTATTCGGCAAGAGACCCAGTACTTC. This encodes CASSPIRQETQYF. The chain uses TRBV11-2 and TRBJ2-5; D gene ambiguous. CDR1 and CDR2 (germline): SGHAT, FQNNGV. This CDR3 comprises 13 residues. V was clipped by 5 bases and J by 2 bases, with 9 bases between them.

The chain joins TRBV5-1 to TRBJ2-5; D is unresolved. V was pared by 5 bases and J by 6 bases, with 11 bases between. This CDR3 is built from 12 residues. The germline V gene has CDR1 SGHRS and CDR2 YFSETQ. The CDR3 bases are TGCGCCAGCAGTGTGGGATTGAAGACCCAGTACTTC. Translating gives CASSVGLKTQYF.

This chain uses TRBV30 with TRBJ1-2; tentative D call: TRBD1 (6 bases). CDR3 length equals 13 residues. Trimming pared 1 base from V and 5 bases from J, leaving 11 bases between. Looked up from germline, CDR1 is GTSNPN and CDR2 is SVGIG (reference sequence). This chain's CDR3 is CAWSGTQGYGYTF. The CDR3 nucleotides read TGTGCCTGGAGTGGTACACAGGGTTATGGCTACACCTTC.

The chain employs TRBV5-8 and TRBJ1-6; D uncertain. This CDR3 spans 16 amino acids. The germline V gene encodes CDR1 SGHTS and CDR2 YDEGEE. Trimming removed 0 bases from V and 8 bases from J, with 15 bases in between. The CDR3 loop is CASSLEFAQRDSPLHF. In DNA form, the CDR3 reads TGTGCCAGCAGCTTGGAGTTCGCCCAGAGGGATTCACCCCTCCACTTT.

The chain combines TRBV5-4 with TRBJ2-7, with D hard to call. CDR1 and CDR2 from the germline V gene are SGHNT and YYREEE (reference sequence). The CDR3 is made up of 15 amino acids. Trimming pared 0 bases from V and 4 bases from J, leaving 14 bases between. The CDR3 loop is CASSLGGGDFYEQYF. DNA of the CDR3: TGTGCCAGCAGCTTGGGAGGCGGAGACTTTTACGAGCAGTACTTC.

The chain links TRBV7-2 to TRBJ2-7, with D uncertain. This CDR3 is 14 amino acids long. Trimming shortened V by 9 bases and J by 0 bases, and 15 bases separated the two germline ends. The germline V gene has CDR1 SGHTA and CDR2 FQGNSA. The CDR3 region is CASRQQTSSYEQYF. The CDR3 DNA is TGTGCCAGTCGGCAACAGACCAGCTCCTACGAGCAGTACTTC.

This clone is a singleton in its sample. The chain joins TRBV20-1 to TRBJ2-3; D is unclear. The V gene lost 3 bases and the J gene lost 4 bases, with 5 bases spanning the gap. CDR1 DFQATT and CDR2 SNEGSKA come from the germline V gene (reference sequence). This CDR3 comprises 11 residues. Here the CDR3 DNA reads TGCAGTGCTAGCCAGGCAGATACGCAGTATTTT. Translating gives CSASQADTQYF.

V is TRBV5-4 and J is TRBJ1-3; the D gene is possibly TRBD1 (5 bases). The V and J ends lost 3 bases and 4 bases respectively, with 8 bases between them. CDR1 is SGHNT, CDR2 YYREEE, per germline (reference sequence). The CDR3 covers 13 residues. The CDR3 sequence is CASSSAGGNTIYF. CDR3 nucleotide sequence: TGTGCCAGCAGCTCGGCAGGGGGAAACACCATATATTTT.

This sequence joins TRBV18 and TRBJ2-1; D possibly matches TRBD1 or TRBD2 (5 bases each). CDR1 and CDR2 from the germline V gene are KGHSH and LQKENI. This CDR3 spans 21 amino acids. Trimming pared 0 bases from V and 0 bases from J, leaving 24 bases between. The CDR3 spells CASSPPIGDPLLVSSYNEQFF. Here the CDR3 DNA reads TGTGCCAGCTCACCACCGATTGGGGACCCATTACTCGTCAGCTCCTACAATGAGCAGTTCTTC.

Only one count was recorded for this clone. The chain links TRBV2 to TRBJ2-7, with D possibly being TRBD1 (5 bases). Trimming cost V 2 bases and J 1 base, with 6 bases left between them. Germline values: CDR1 SNHLY, CDR2 FYNNEI. This CDR3 spans 13 amino acids. CDR3 DNA: TGTGCCAGCAGTGAAAGGGGATCCTACGAGCAGTACTTC. Its protein is CASSERGSYEQYF.

The V call is TRBV6-4, the J call TRBJ2-7; tentatively, D is TRBD2 (6 bases). CDR3 size: 13 residues. V lost 6 bases and J 3 bases, leaving 12 bases between the germline ends. Germline CDR1 MRHNA, CDR2 SNTAGT. For the CDR3, the DNA is TGTGCCAGCAGCCGGGACTTAAACTACGAGCAGTACTTC. Its translation: CASSRDLNYEQYF.

This chain joins TRBV6-8 and TRBJ2-1, with 9 bases fitting TRBD2. Germline V lookup: CDR1 MNHGY, CDR2 SAAAGT. The CDR3 spans 16 residues. V lost 1 base, J lost 7 bases, and 8 bases stayed unmatched. The CDR3 is CASSYLWREGFNEQFF. The CDR3 region has the DNA TGTGCCAGCAGTTACTTGTGGCGGGAGGGCTTTAATGAGCAGTTCTTC.

This clone was found once. The rearrangement joins TRBV7-2 to TRBJ2-7; the D is unclear. The germline gives CDR1 SGHTA, CDR2 FQGNSA. With 1 base removed from V and 3 bases from J, the gap between germline ends came to 13 bases. The CDR3 totals 15 residues. The chain's CDR3 is CASSLDYIRNYEQYF. The CDR3 DNA reads as TGTGCCAGCAGCTTAGACTACATAAGAAACTACGAGCAGTACTTC.

The chain has TRBV2 and TRBJ2-7; perhaps D is TRBD1 or TRBD2 (5 bases each). This CDR3 is 14 amino acids long. Between the trimmed V and J ends, which lost 3 bases and 5 bases, there was a span of 14 bases. Germline CDR1 is SNHLY and CDR2 is FYNNEI. CDR3 sequence reads: CASSDRDRLNEQYF. As DNA, the CDR3 is TGTGCCAGCAGTGACCGCGACAGACTAAACGAGCAGTACTTC.

The J gene is TRBJ2-7, the V gene TRBV12-3 or TRBV12-4, with D unclear. The V gene lost 1 base and the J gene lost 1 base, with 5 bases spanning the gap. The CDR3 runs 13 residues. The CDR3 protein is CASSLGFSYEQYF. DNA of the CDR3: TGTGCCAGCAGTTTAGGGTTTTCCTACGAGCAGTACTTC.

The table lists this clone with a count of one. This chain uses TRBV28 with TRBJ2-7, with 8 bases aligning to TRBD1. This CDR3 comprises 14 residues. The junction had 10 bases not matched to a gene; V was cut back by 7 bases and J by 5 bases. Germline assignment: CDR1 MDHEN and CDR2 SYDVKM. CDR3 DNA sequence: TGTGCCAGCACCCTTGGGACAGGAATCGACGAGCAGTACTTC. It yields the protein CASTLGTGIDEQYF.

V usage is TRBV30 and J usage is TRBJ1-3, with TRBD1 identical over 8 bases. In germline, CDR1 is GTSNPN, CDR2 SVGIG (reference sequence). This CDR3 region has 15 residues. Trimming at V came to 4 bases and at J to 0 bases, leaving 5 bases not matched to a gene. This CDR3 is CAWNTGQVSGNTIYF. Written as DNA, the CDR3 is TGTGCCTGGAATACGGGACAGGTCTCTGGAAACACCATATATTTT.

V and J are TRBV29-1 and TRBJ1-1; D perhaps matches TRBD1 (6 bases). Deletions cut 6 bases from V and 2 bases from J, with 16 bases between. CDR1 SQVTM and CDR2 ANQGSEA come from the germline V gene. The CDR3 runs to 14 residues. CDR3: CSVAPGHQNTEAFF. CDR3 in DNA: TGCAGCGTAGCTCCGGGACACCAAAACACTGAAGCTTTCTTT. Together with reference TRBV29-1 and TRBJ1-1, the CDR3 gives the full variable domain: SAVISQKPSRDICQRGTSLTIQCQVDSQVTMMFWYRQQPGQSLTLIATANQGSEATYESGFVIDKFPISRPNLTFSTLTVSNMSPEDSSIYLCSVAPGHQNTEAFFGQGTRLTVV.

This clone has more than one count but fewer than ten. This chain links TRBV10-3 with TRBJ2-7; 10 bases map to TRBD1. The CDR3 sequence is 15 residues long. CDR1 is ENHRY and CDR2 is SYGVKD in the germline V gene. J gave up 6 bases and V 11 bases, and 16 bases lay outside the gene matches. The CDR3 DNA reads as TGTGCCTCTTCCCCGGGGGACAGGGGAATCCGCGAGCAGTACTTC. Its translation is CASSPGDRGIREQYF.

The chain joins TRBV4-2 to TRBJ2-1, with 10 bases that match TRBD2. The junction had 4 bases not matched to a gene; V was cut back by 0 bases and J by 8 bases. The CDR3 consists of 15 residues. Per germline, CDR1 LGHNA and CDR2 YNFKEQ. The CDR3 DNA reads TGTGCCAGCAGCCAAGACAGCGGGAGGGCCGATGAGCAGTTCTTC. This sequence encodes CASSQDSGRADEQFF.

The rearrangement joins TRBV2 to TRBJ2-2, with D unclear. Germline lookup yields CDR1 SNHLY and CDR2 FYNNEI. This CDR3 has 13 amino acids. Trimming took off 3 bases at V and 6 bases at J, with 8 bases between the two ends. CDR3 protein: CASSEGSPGELFF. The CDR3 DNA reads TGTGCCAGCAGTGAGGGAAGCCCCGGGGAGCTGTTTTTT. The variable domain in full, with the rest retrieved from reference TRBV2 and TRBJ2-2, is EPEVTQTPSHQVTQMGQEVILRCVPISNHLYFYWYRQILGQKVEFLVSFYNNEISEKSEIFDDQFSVERPDGSNFTLKIRSTKLEDSAMYFCASSEGSPGELFFGEGSRLTVL.

The chain employs TRBV18 and TRBJ2-7; 11 bases match TRBD1. J was trimmed by 3 bases and V by 8 bases; bases with no gene match: 6. The CDR3 extends over 14 amino acids. CDR1 and CDR2 from the germline V gene are KGHSH and LQKENI. DNA of the CDR3: TGTGCCAGCCGGCCGGGACAGGGGGGCTACGAGCAGTACTTC. This gives the protein CASRPGQGGYEQYF.